This is a list of T cell receptor beta chains from one sample in a study of blood T cell repertoires in COVID-19. TCRdb's copy holds only in-frame clones and misses some; the assay was immunoSEQ multiplex PCR. The sample consists of 140,000 or so clones, roughly 88% of them appearing once. What was sequenced was peripheral blood. The receptors shown here come from a woman between 50 and 59 years old with acute or convalescent COVID-19. The conserved cysteine and the conserved F or W are not part of the CDR3 here.

>TRBJ2-3|TRBV7-2
ASSPQLAGADTQY
>TRBJ2-1|TRBV27
ASSLNLPGGSSYNEQF
>TRBJ1-2|TRBV19
ASSWGQGQGYT
>TRBJ2-7|TRBV19
ASKTVGGPLYEQY
>TRBJ2-5|TRBV6-5
ASSPQGRTQY
>TRBJ1-1|TRBV12-3/TRBV12-4
ASSRDRNTEAF
>TRBJ2-1|TRBV11-1
ASSLPGLAGNEQF
>TRBJ1-3|TRBV6-6
ASSYGQGNSGNTIY
>TRBJ1-1|TRBV25-1
ASSEAFGTKKTEAF
>TRBJ2-1|TRBV11-2
ASSPRLAARLVYNEQF
>TRBJ2-7|TRBV6-5
ASSYSGGMRNEQY
>TRBJ1-4|TRBV3-1/TRBV3-2
ASSPTGRGEKLF
>TRBJ2-5|TRBV28
ASSFRLAGGQETQY
>TRBJ2-3|TRBV4-1
ASSQEDRTSDTQY
>TRBJ1-5|TRBV19
ASSPDRVNQPQH
>TRBJ2-5|TRBV18
ASSSSGTGEETQY
>TRBJ2-7|TRBV11-2
ASSTTSGRREQY
>TRBJ2-7|TRBV6-5
ASSKGQGAEEQY
>TRBJ1-2|TRBV7-2
ASSFKPGSLLYGYT
>TRBJ2-2|TRBV27
ASRLGQIPGELF
>TRBJ1-2|TRBV10-2
ASSESMLDGGYGYT
>TRBJ2-1|TRBV18
ASSPGLAGAQEQF
>TRBJ1-4|TRBV5-1
ASSSGTGALKEKLF
>TRBJ1-1|TRBV3-1/TRBV3-2
ASQEPGIGTEAF
>TRBJ1-2|TRBV19
ASSRTGDGYGYT
>TRBJ1-1|TRBV9
ASSAGQLLDTEAF
>TRBJ1-2|TRBV6-1
ASSEVAGGGYGYT
>TRBJ2-1|TRBV7-2
ASSLFKWGGSNEQF
>TRBJ1-1|TRBV11-2
ASSLEIPGGTEAF
>TRBJ1-4|TRBV3-1/TRBV3-2
ASSQDRGGEEKLF
>TRBJ2-7|TRBV7-9
ASSLARLAGFYEQY
>TRBJ2-1|TRBV20-1
SASLGAYNEQF
>TRBJ2-3|TRBV5-1
ASSVQGAEDTQY
>TRBJ2-1|TRBV19
ASSMGARGSKNNEQF
>TRBJ2-6|TRBV19
ASSIGSSGANVLT
>TRBJ1-2|TRBV12-3/TRBV12-4
ASSPDTGVGYT
>TRBJ1-5|TRBV5-5
ASSLVPENSNQPQH
>TRBJ2-5|TRBV4-2
ASSQEGVPEETQY
>TRBJ1-2|TRBV30
AGGLGANYGYT
>TRBJ1-4|TRBV7-8
ASRRGGEKLF
>TRBJ1-1|TRBV4-2
ASSQAETEAF
>TRBJ2-5|TRBV5-1
ASSLTSKETQY
>TRBJ1-5|TRBV6-5
ASSDRGRSQPQH
>TRBJ1-2|TRBV7-8
ASSSQGVVYGYT
>TRBJ2-3|TRBV11-1
ASSVLRTSGADTQY
>TRBJ1-5|TRBV5-1
ASSLGASNQPQH
>TRBJ2-5|TRBV7-3
ASSLRGTGQMETQY
>TRBJ1-1|TRBV29-1
SVEQFMNTEAF
>TRBJ1-4|TRBV18
ASSRQGGEKLF
>TRBJ2-1|TRBV9
ASSVALAGGYSYNEQF
>TRBJ2-3|TRBV27
ASSLSPYTDTQY
>TRBJ2-1|TRBV7-9
ASSPETWEQF
>TRBJ1-2|TRBV21-1
ASSKAPGNGYT
>TRBJ2-5|TRBV2
ASISAGGEEETQY
>TRBJ2-3|TRBV5-1
ASSLGSATDTQY
>TRBJ1-3|TRBV6-5
ASRGLGIYGNTIY
>TRBJ1-1|TRBV5-1
ASSAARGGARVNTEAF
>TRBJ2-2|TRBV5-1
ASSFLAGSNGRELF
>TRBJ1-5|TRBV7-2
ASSLSPGQGREPQH